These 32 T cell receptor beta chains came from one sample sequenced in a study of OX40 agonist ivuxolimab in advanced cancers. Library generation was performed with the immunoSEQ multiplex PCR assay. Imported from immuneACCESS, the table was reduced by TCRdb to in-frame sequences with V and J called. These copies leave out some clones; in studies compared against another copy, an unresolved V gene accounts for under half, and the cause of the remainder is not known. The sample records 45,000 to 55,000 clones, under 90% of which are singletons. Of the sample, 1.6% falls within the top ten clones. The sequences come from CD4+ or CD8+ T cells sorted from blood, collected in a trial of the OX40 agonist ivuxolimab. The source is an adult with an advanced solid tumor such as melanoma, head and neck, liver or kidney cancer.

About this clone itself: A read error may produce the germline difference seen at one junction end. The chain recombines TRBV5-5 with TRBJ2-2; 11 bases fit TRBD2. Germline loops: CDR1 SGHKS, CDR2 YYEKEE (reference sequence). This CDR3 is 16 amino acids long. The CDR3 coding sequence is TGCGCCAGCAGCCGGGCACTAGCGGGAGTAAACGGGGAGCTGTTTTTT. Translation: CASSRALAGVNGELFF.

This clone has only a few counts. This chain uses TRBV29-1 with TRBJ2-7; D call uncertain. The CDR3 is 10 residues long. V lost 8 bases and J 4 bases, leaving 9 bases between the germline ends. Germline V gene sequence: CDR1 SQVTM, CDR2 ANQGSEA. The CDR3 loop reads CSPPPYEQYF. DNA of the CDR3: TGCAGCCCCCCCCCTTACGAGCAGTACTTC.

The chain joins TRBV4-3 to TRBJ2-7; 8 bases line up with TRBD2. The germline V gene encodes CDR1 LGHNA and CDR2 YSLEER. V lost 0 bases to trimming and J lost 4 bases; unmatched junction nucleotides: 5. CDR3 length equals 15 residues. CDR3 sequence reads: CASSQDRRGDYEQYF. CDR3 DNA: TGCGCCAGCAGCCAAGATAGGCGGGGGGATTACGAGCAGTACTTC.

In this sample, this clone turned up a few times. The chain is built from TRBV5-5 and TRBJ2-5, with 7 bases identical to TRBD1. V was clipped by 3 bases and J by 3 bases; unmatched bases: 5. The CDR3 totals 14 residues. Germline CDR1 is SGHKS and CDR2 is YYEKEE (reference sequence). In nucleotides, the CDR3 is TGTGCCAGCAGCTCGTTTACAGGGGAAGAGACCCAGTACTTC. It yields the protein CASSSFTGEETQYF. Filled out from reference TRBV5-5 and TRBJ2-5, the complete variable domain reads DAGVTQSPTHLIKTRGQQVTLRCSPISGHKSVSWYQQVLGQGPQFIFQYYEKEERGRGNFPDRFSARQFPNYSSELNVNALLLGDSALYLCASSSFTGEETQYFGPGTRLLVL.

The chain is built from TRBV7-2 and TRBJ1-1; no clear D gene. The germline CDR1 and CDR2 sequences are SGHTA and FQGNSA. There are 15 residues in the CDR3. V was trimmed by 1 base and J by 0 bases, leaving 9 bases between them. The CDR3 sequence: CASSLDAGMNTEAFF. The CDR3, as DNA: TGTGCCAGCAGCTTAGATGCGGGTATGAACACTGAAGCTTTCTTT.

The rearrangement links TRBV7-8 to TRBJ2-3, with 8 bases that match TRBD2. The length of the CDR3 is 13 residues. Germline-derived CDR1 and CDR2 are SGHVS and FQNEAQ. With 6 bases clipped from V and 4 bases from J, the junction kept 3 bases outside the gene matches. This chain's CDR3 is CASRPGGADTQYF. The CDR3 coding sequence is TGTGCCAGCAGGCCGGGAGGGGCAGATACGCAGTATTTT.

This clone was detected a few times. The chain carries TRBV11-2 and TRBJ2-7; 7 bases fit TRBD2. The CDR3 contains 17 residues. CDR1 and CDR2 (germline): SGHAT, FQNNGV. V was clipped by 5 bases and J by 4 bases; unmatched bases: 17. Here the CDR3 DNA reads TGTGCCAGCAGCCCCAGGGACTACGGCGATATGAATTACGAGCAGTACTTC. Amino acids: CASSPRDYGDMNYEQYF.

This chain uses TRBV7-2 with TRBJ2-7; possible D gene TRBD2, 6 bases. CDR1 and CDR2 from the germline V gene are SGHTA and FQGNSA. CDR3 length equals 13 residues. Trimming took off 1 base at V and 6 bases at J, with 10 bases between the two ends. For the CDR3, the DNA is TGTGCCAGCAGCTTAGAGATGGGAGGCGAGCAGTACTTC. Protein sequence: CASSLEMGGEQYF.

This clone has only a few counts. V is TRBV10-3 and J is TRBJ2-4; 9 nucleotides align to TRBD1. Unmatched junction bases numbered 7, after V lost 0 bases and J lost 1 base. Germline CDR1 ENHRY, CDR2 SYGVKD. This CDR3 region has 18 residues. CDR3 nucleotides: TGTGCCATCAGTGAGTCGAAGCCGGGACAGGGTGCCAAAAACATTCAGTACTTC. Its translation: CAISESKPGQGAKNIQYF.

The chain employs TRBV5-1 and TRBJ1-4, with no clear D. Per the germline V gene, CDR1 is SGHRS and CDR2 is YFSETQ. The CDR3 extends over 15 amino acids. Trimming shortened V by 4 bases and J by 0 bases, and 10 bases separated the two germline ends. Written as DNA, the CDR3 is TGCGCCAGCAGCCGTACGGACTCAACTAATGAAAAACTGTTTTTT. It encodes CASSRTDSTNEKLFF.

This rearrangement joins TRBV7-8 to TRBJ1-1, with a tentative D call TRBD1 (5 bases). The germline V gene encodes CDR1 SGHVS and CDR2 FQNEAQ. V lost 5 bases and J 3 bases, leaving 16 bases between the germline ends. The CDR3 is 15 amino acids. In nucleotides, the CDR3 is TGTGCCAGCAGCCCTGCACTGGGGGGACACACTGAAGCTTTCTTT. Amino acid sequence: CASSPALGGHTEAFF.

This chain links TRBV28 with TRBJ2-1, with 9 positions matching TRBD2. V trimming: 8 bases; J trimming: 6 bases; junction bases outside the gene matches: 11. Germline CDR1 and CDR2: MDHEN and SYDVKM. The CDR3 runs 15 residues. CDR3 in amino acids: CASLPPETSGNEQFF. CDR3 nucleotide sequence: TGTGCCAGCTTACCTCCGGAGACTAGCGGCAATGAGCAGTTCTTC.

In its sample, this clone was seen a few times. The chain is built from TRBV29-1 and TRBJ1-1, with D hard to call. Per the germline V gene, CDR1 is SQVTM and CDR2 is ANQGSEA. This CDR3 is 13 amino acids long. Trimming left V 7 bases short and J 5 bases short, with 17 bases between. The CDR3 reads CSGADPGGTEAFF. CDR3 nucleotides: TGCAGCGGTGCGGACCCAGGAGGAACTGAAGCTTTCTTT.

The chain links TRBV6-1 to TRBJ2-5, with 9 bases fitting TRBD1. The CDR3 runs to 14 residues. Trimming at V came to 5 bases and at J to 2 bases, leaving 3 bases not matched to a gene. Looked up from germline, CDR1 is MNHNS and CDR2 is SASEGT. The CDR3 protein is CASSTTGGQETQYF. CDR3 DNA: TGTGCCAGCAGTACGACAGGGGGACAAGAGACCCAGTACTTC.

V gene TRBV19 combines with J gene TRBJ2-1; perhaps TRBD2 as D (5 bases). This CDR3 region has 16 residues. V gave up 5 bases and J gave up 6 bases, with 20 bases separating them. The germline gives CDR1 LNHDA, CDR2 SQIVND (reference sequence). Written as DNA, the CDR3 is TGTGCCAGTAGTGTCTGGACCACCACTAGGTCCAATGAGCAGTTCTTC. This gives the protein CASSVWTTTRSNEQFF.

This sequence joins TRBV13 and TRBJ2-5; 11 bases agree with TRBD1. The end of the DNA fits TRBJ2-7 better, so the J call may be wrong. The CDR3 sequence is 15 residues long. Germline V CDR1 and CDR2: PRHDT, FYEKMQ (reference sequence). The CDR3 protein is CASSWRTGGMIEQYF. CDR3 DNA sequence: TGTGCCAGCAGCTGGAGGACAGGGGGCATGATCGAGCAGTACTTC.

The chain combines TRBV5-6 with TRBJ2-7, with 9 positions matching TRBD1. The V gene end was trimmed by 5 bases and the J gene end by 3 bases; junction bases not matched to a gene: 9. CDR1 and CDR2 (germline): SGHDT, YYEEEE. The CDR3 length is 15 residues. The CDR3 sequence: CASRPRDRDYYEQYF. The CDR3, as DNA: TGTGCCAGCAGACCCCGGGACAGGGATTACTACGAGCAGTACTTC.

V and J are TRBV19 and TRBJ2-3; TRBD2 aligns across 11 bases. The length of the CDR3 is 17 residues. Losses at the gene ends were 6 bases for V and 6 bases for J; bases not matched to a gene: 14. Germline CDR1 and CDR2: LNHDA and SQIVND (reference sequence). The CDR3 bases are TGTGCCAGTAGGACTAGCGGGAAAGCGCTCGAAGGGGATACGCAGTATTTT. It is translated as CASRTSGKALEGDTQYF.

The CDR3 nucleotides are TGTGCCAGCTCACCTTCACTAGCGGGAGAGGATACGCAGTATTTT. This encodes CASSPSLAGEDTQYF. V is TRBV18 and J is TRBJ2-3; 11 bases are shared with TRBD2. J gave up 6 bases and V 3 bases, and 5 bases lay outside the gene matches. The CDR3 covers 15 residues. Germline V gene lookup returns CDR1 KGHSH and CDR2 LQKENI.

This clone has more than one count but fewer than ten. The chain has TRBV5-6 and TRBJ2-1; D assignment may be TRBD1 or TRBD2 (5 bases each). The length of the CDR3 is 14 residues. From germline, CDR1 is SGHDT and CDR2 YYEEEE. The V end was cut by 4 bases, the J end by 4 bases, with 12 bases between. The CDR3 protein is CASSPPGLYNEQFF. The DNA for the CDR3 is TGTGCCAGCAGCCCTCCGGGGCTTTACAATGAGCAGTTCTTC.

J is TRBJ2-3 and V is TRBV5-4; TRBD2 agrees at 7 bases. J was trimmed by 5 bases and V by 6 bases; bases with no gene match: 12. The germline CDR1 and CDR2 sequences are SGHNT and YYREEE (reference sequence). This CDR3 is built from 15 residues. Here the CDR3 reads CASTLVGGSVDTQYF. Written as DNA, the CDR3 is TGTGCCAGCACCTTAGTTGGCGGGAGTGTAGATACGCAGTATTTT. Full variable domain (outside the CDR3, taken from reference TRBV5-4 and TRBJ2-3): ETGVTQSPTHLIKTRGQQVTLRCSSQSGHNTVSWYQQALGQGPQFIFQYYREEENGRGNFPPRFSGLQFPNYSSELNVNALELDDSALYLCASTLVGGSVDTQYFGPGTRLTVL.

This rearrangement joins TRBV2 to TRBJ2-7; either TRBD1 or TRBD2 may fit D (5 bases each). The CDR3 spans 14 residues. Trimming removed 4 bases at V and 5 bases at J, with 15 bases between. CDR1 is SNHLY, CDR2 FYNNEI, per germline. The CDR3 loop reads CASSVGGVLHEQYF. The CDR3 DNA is TGTGCCAGCAGTGTTGGGGGAGTGCTCCACGAGCAGTACTTC.

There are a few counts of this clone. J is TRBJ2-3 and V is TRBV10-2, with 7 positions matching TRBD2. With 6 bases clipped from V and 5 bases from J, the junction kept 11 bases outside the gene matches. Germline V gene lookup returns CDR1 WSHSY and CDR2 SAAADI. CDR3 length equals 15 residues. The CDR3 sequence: CASRARAGVEDTQYF. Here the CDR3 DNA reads TGCGCCAGCAGAGCTAGGGCGGGAGTGGAAGATACGCAGTATTTT.

CDR3 nucleotides: TGTGCCAGCAGCTTGTCCTATTACAATGAGCAGTTCTTC. It translates to CASSLSYYNEQFF. The V call is TRBV5-6, the J call TRBJ2-1; no clear D. The CDR3 contains 13 residues. Per germline, CDR1 SGHDT and CDR2 YYEEEE. Trimming took off 1 base at V and 4 bases at J, with 6 bases between the two ends.

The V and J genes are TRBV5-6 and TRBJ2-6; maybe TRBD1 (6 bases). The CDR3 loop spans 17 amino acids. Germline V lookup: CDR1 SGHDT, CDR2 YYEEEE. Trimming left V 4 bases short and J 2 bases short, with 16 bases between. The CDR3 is CASSPLSGTPGANVLTF. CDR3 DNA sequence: TGTGCCAGCAGCCCCCTCTCCGGGACACCTGGGGCCAACGTCCTGACTTTC.

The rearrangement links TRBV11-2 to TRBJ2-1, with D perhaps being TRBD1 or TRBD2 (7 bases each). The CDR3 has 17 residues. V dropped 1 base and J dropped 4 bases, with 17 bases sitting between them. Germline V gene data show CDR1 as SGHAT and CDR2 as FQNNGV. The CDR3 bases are TGTGCCAGCAGCTTAGTTGGGGGGGACAGTGCTTACAATGAGCAGTTCTTC. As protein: CASSLVGGDSAYNEQFF. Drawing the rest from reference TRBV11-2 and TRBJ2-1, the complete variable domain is EAGVAQSPRYKIIEKRQSVAFWCNPISGHATLYWYQQILGQGPKLLIQFQNNGVVDDSQLPKDRFSAERLKGVDSTLKIQPAKLEDSAVYLCASSLVGGDSAYNEQFFGPGTRLTVL.

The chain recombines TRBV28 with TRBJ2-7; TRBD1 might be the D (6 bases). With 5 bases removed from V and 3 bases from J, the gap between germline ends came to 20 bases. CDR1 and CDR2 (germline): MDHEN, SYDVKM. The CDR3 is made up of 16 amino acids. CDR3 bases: TGTGCCAGCAGTAACAGGGTAAGGACGTCGATCTACGAGCAGTACTTC. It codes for CASSNRVRTSIYEQYF.

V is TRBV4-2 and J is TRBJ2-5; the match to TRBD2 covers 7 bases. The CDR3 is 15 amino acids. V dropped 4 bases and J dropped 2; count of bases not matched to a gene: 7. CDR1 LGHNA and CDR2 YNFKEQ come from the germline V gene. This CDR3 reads CASSRDLADQETQYF. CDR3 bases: TGTGCCAGCAGCCGGGACCTAGCGGATCAAGAGACCCAGTACTTC.

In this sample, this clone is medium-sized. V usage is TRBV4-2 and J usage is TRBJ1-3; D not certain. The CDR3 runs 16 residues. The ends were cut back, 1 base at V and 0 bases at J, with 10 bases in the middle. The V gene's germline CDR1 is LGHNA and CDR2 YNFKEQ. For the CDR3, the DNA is TGTGCCAGCAGCCAAGCGGCGAGGAACTCTGGAAACACCATATATTTT. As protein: CASSQAARNSGNTIYF.

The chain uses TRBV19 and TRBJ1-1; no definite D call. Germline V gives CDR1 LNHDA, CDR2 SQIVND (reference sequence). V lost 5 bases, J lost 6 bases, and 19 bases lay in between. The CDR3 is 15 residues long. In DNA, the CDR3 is TGTGCCAGTAGTCCTCGATCTGTAGGATACGCTGAAGCTTTCTTT. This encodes CASSPRSVGYAEAFF.

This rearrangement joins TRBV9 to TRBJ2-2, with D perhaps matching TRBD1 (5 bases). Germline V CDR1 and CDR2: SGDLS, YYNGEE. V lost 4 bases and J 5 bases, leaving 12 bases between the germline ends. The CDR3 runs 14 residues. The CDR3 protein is CASSLRRGTGELFF. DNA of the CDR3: TGTGCCAGCAGCCTACGAAGGGGAACCGGGGAGCTGTTTTTT.

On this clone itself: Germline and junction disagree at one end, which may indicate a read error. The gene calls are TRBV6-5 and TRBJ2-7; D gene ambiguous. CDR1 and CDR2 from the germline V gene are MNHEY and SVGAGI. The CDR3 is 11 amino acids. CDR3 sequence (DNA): TGTGCCAGCAGTTACTCCGACGAGCAGTACTTC. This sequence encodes CASSYSDEQYF.